This paragraph reports one TCR beta chain. The specificity of this receptor is unknown. No much larger clone exists at a distance of one base, and base qualities are not known. The library was obtained by the immunoSEQ multiplex PCR assay. A mixture of 60 forward primers for TCR Vbeta segments and 13 reverse primers for TCR Jbeta segments was used in the multiplex PCR. The CDR3 region of rearranged TCR beta genes was amplified from genomic DNA by a multiplex PCR assay. The amplified TCR beta libraries were sequenced on the Illumina HiSeq System as 87-base-pair reads. Concerning the study's data processing: Across the roughly 700 repertoires, a later analysis counted roughly 77 million unique TCR beta chains, approximately 12 million of which were shared by at least two donors. Raw reads were error-corrected and collapsed into unique sequences with a nearest-neighbor algorithm that merged closely related sequences to remove PCR and sequencing errors. V, D and J gene segments were assigned by aligning CDR3 sequences to IMGT reference sequences. For a sequence to be retained, a match of at least six nucleotides to both a V gene segment and a J gene segment was required. A rearrangement was called productive if the CDR3 had no stop codons and remained in frame with V and J, and every other rearrangement was called non-productive. Following IMGT convention, CDR3 was defined as the stretch from the second conserved V-encoded cysteine to the conserved J-encoded phenylalanine. The earlier analysis of about 500 of the donors excluded sequences that lacked an unambiguous match to a single V gene segment. An earlier analysis of 500 to 600 of the donors classified V segments as functional when productive rearrangements were above 56.7% and as segregating when the standard deviation between donors was above 5%. To diagnose cytomegalovirus status from the catalog of TCR beta chain sequences, a statistical classification framework was built. In a later analysis, TCR nucleotide sequences were compared against IMGT/GENE-DB human TR gene sequences so that V and J genes could be assigned. A later analysis assigned CDR3 sequences and most-parsimonious VDJ recombination scenarios with the TCRdist pipeline. In a later analysis, each TCR beta chain was defined by its CDR3 amino acid sequence together with its V-gene family, and reads lacking a unique V-gene family were excluded. In a later analysis, some 600 highly shared, low-generation-probability nucleotide sequences were removed to address suspected cross-contamination and a sequencing artifact. In a later analysis, a clonal expansion index was calculated for each public chain from normalized within-repertoire ranks of inferred template counts. A later analysis computed generation probabilities with a VDJ recombination model fitted to out-of-frame rearrangements, and checked the results against IGoR. In a later analysis, TCR-TCR, TCR-HLA and TCR-CMV co-occurrence was scored with hypergeometric tests, and a repertoire-size bias correction was applied to TCR pairs. A later analysis estimated false discovery rates by permuting HLA or CMV assignments 20 times. A later analysis grouped co-occurring TCRs with DBSCAN, adding TCRdist sequence similarity when clustering within HLA-allele-positive subsets. Repertoires with fewer than 30,000 or more than 120,000 public chains, plus five repertoires with anomalous nucleotide sharing, were excluded from co-occurrence clustering. This immuneACCESS table, as held by TCRdb, lists in-frame sequences with V and J called but not all clones. Of the missing ones, under half trace to an unresolved V gene in checked studies; the others have no known cause. For V, J and clone size, that table is used; D and trimming come from the DNA. Present in this sample are about 65,000 clones, roughly 75% of which were seen just once. 3.5% to 5% of the sample is in the top ten clones.

CDR1 and CDR2 (SQVTM, ANQGSEA) derive from the germline V gene. V sheds 4 bases and J sheds 0 bases, leaving 6 bases between their ends. Measured from the cysteine to the phenylalanine, the CDR3 is 12 residues long. This entry keeps only the CDR3 DNA: 36 bases, framed from base 1. The sample is drawn from a study of cytomegalovirus exposure and HLA in healthy donors (TCRdb year 2017). For the study in its entirety: An earlier analysis of roughly 500 of the donors reported more than 250 Gb of sequence data and some 120 million unique TCR beta sequences from about 180 million T cells. An early release covering 550 to 650 HLA-typed donors comprised 250 to 350 gigabases of sequencing data and around 80 million unique TCR sequences. Of the 350 to 450 genotyped donors, more than 75% were placed in the genetic ancestry cluster associated with self-reported Caucasian donors. The study was designed to test whether signatures of past pathogen exposure could be identified by cataloging public T cell receptors. The study used immunosequencing to profile the T cell repertoires of approximately 690 subjects and linked those repertoires to cytomegalovirus serostatus. Besides the first cohort of about 730 subjects, a separate validation cohort made up of some 110 different subjects was used. High-throughput TCR immunosequencing, statistical association of individual TCRs with disease status, and machine learning were combined to predict cytomegalovirus infection status. In a later analysis, previously published TCR beta repertoires from hundreds of donors were re-analyzed and high-resolution HLA genotyping was added so that TCR occurrence patterns could be studied. The later analysis used no new phenotypic data to find candidate immune exposures, relying instead on TCR beta sequences and their occurrence across donors. To decide whether each TCR beta V gene segment behaved as functional or pseudogenic, an earlier analysis of 587 of the donors relied on high-throughput TCR beta sequencing. Donor age, sex, ethnicity and CMV serostatus were compiled alongside the repertoire data. A later genetic analysis used genome-wide SNP genotypes for about 60% of the roughly 700 donors, treating that subset as a discovery cohort. Every discovery cohort repertoire had been produced on one sequencing platform. HLA typing included class I and class II loci at four-digit resolution. The number of typed donors differed by locus: roughly 629-640 for A, B, C, DRB1 and DQB1; roughly 510 for DQA1; approximately 600 for DPA1; and 400 to 480 for DPB1. About five DR-DQ haplotypes were treated as single units for association and clustering because of strong linkage in the cohort. Across some 400 genotyped donors of the cohort, an average of roughly 200,000 unique TCR beta nucleotide sequences per donor were sequenced, and approximately 17% of those sequences were non-productive.

The cohort was made up of approximately 670 healthy bone marrow donors. At the time of sampling, all cohort members were nominally healthy, though unrecorded immune exposures were likely present. The donor tested CMV seronegative and was one of the 352 seronegative cohort members. Every donor gave a peripheral blood sample, and the peripheral blood mononuclear cells from that sample were used for TCR beta sequencing. Genomic DNA was extracted from the blood cell samples with the Qiagen DNeasy Blood Extraction Kit. What the work shows at the level of the full study, not this receptor alone: The authors suggested that the approach could potentially be extended to other disease states and immunological phenotypes. According to a later analysis, TCR association rates differed among HLA loci, with DRB1 alleles showing the most associated TCRs and HLA-C alleles showing the fewest. Roughly uniform sequencing depth across donors was assumed in presence/absence analyses, although this assumption may not hold. Assigning TCR associations to individual alleles was difficult when HLA alleles, especially DR and DQ, strongly co-occurred. The classifier was reported to diagnose cytomegalovirus status with high specificity and sensitivity in both the original cohort and the validation cohort. Most TCR sequences were observed very rarely across donors, whereas some public TCRs were present in many individuals. In a later analysis, several top co-occurrence clusters were reported to appear linked to parvovirus B19, influenza, CMV and Epstein-Barr virus. Because counts were too low, 15 or so rarely observed V segments, including chromosome 9 orphons, were excluded from the earlier analysis of about 500 of the donors. The 87-base-pair reads could not distinguish some IMGT-functional V segments, including TRBV6-2 and TRBV6-3, so those segments were excluded. According to a later genetic analysis, donors in an Asian-associated ancestry cluster had fewer N-insertions in productive TCRs than the approximately 670-donor mean. An earlier analysis of around 500 of the donors showed that most TCR beta V segments appeared in productive rearrangements either about 90% or about 30% of the time, which broadly matched IMGT annotations. CMV serostatus was the only immune exposure information available for the cohort. This cohort had only TCR beta chains sequenced, and the lack of alpha or paired-chain data limited which features could be detected. Because HLA typing was unavailable for some donors at each locus, only the typed subset was used in association tests. In a later genetic analysis, a missense DCLRE1C variant was associated with V-gene and J-gene trimming of TCR beta chains, and the association was replicated in an independent cohort. A further reported finding was that TCR beta sequences accurately predicted the HLA-A and HLA-B alleles for most subjects in the first cohort. In vitro tests confirmed that a few of the cytomegalovirus-associated TCR beta chains recognize cytomegalovirus antigens. Correlated functional status among segregating V segments might reflect linkage disequilibrium, but an unknown experimental factor could not be ruled out. In a later analysis, most CMV-associated TCR beta chains were found to appear HLA-restricted, with HLA associations seemingly driven largely by CMV exposure. Specific HLA alleles were associated with 15,000 to 20,000 TCR beta sequences at a false discovery rate of 0.05 in a later analysis. In the study, 150 to 200 TCR beta chains were listed as associated with cytomegalovirus. A cluster of highly shared sequence variants was judged likely to represent a technical artifact of the sequencing pipeline. In a later analysis, HLA-associated TCR beta chains were found to be more clonally expanded and to have lower generation probabilities than equally common non-associated chains.

Rearrangement joined TRBV29-1 to TRBJ1-1; the D gene remains uncertain. The sequencing sample was made of PBMCs. This sequence originates from a woman in her 30s in good health and CMV-seronegative. The CDR3 reads as follows: CSVVAMNTEAFF. The nucleotides read TGCAGCGTTGTAGCAATGAACACTGAAGCTTTCTTT.